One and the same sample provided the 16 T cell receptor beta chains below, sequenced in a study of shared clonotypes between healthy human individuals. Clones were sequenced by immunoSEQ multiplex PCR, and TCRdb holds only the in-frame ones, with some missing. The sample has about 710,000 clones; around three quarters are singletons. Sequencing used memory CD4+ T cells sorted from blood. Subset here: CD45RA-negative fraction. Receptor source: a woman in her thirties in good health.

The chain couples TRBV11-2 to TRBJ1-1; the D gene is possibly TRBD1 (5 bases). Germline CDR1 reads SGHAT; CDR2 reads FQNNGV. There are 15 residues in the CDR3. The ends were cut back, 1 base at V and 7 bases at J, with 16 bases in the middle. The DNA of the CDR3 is TGTGCCAGCAGCTTAGCCGGGACCGGGGTAGGTGAAGCTTTCTTT. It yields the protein CASSLAGTGVGEAFF.

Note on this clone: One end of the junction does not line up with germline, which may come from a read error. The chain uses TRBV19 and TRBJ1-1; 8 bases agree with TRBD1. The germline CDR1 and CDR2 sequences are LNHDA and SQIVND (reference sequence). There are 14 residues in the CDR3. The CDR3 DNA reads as TGTGCCAGTAGTGTAGACAGGGGAAACACTGAAGCTTTCTTT. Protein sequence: CASSVDRGNTEAFF. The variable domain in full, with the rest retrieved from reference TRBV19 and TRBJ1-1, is DGGITQSPKYLFRKEGQNVTLSCEQNLNHDAMYWYRQDPGQGLRLIYYSQIVNDFQKGDIAEGYSVSREKKESFPLTVTSAQKNPTAFYLCASSVDRGNTEAFFGQGTRLTVV.

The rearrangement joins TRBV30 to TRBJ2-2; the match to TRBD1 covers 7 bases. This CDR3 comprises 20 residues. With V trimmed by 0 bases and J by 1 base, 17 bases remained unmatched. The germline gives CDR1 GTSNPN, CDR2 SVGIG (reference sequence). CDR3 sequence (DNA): TGTGCCTGGAGTGTACTTCAGGGGGTATGGGATAGCGAGAACACCGGGGAGCTGTTTTTT. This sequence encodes CAWSVLQGVWDSENTGELFF.

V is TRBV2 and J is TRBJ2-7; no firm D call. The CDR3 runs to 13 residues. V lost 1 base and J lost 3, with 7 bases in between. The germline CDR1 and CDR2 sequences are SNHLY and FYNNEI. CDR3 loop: CASSEVQNYEQYF. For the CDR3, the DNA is TGTGCCAGCAGTGAAGTACAGAACTACGAGCAGTACTTC.

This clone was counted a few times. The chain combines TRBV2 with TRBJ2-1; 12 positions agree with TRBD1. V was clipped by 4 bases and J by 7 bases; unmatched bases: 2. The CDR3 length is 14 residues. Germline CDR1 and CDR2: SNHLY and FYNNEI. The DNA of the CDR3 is TGTGCCAGCAGTGGGGACAGGGGGCGAAATGAGCAGTTCTTC. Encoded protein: CASSGDRGRNEQFF.

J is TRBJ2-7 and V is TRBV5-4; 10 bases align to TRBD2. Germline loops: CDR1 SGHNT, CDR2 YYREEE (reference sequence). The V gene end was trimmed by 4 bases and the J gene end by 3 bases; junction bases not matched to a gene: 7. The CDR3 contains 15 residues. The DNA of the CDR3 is TGTGCCAGCAGCATGATAGCGGGAGGAGTCTACGAGCAGTACTTC. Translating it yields CASSMIAGGVYEQYF.

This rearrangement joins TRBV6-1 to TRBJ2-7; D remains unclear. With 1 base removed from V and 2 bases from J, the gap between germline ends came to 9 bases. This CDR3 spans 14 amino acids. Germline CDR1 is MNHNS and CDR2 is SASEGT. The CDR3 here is CASSEVVWTYEQYF. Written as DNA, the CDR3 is TGTGCCAGCAGTGAAGTTGTGTGGACCTACGAGCAGTACTTC.

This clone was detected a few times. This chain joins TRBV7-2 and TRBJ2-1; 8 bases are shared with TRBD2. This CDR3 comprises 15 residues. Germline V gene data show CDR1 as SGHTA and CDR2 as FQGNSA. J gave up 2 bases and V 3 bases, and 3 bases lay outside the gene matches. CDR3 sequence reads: CASSLSGSAYNEQFF. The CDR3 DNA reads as TGTGCCAGCAGCTTGAGCGGGAGCGCCTACAATGAGCAGTTCTTC. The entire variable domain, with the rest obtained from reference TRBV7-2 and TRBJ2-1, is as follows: GAGVSQSPSNKVTEKGKDVELRCDPISGHTALYWYRQSLGQGLEFLIYFQGNSAPDKSGLPSDRFSAERTGGSVSTLTIQRTQQEDSAVYLCASSLSGSAYNEQFFGPGTRLTVL.

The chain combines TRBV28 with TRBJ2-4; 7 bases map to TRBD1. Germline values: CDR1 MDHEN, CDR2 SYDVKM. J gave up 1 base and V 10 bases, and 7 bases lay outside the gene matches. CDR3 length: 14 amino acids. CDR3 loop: CATKQGWAKNIQYF. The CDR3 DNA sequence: TGTGCCACAAAACAGGGGTGGGCCAAAAACATTCAGTACTTC.

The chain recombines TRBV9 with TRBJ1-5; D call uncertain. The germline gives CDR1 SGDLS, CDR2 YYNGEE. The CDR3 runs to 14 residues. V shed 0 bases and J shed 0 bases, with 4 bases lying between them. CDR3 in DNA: TGTGCCAGCAGCGTAGGATATAGCAATCAGCCCCAGCATTTT. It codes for CASSVGYSNQPQHF.

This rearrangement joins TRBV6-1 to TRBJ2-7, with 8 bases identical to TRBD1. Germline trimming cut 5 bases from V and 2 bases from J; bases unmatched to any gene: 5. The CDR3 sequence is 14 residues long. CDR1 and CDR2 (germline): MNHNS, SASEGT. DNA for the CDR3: TGTGCCAGCAGTCCACAGGGGGGCCCCTACGAGCAGTACTTC. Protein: CASSPQGGPYEQYF.

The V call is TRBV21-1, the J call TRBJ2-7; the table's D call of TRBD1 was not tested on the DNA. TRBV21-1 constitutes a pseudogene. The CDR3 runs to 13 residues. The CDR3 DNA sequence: TGTGCCATTTCTTTAAGACAGGACTACGAGCAGTACTTC. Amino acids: CAISLRQDYEQYF.

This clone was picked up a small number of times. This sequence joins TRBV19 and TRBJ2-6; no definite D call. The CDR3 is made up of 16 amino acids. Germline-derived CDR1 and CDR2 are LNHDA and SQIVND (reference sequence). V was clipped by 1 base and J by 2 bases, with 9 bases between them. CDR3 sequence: CASSIGLGTGANVLTF. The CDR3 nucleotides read TGTGCCAGTAGTATAGGGTTAGGAACTGGGGCCAACGTCCTGACTTTC. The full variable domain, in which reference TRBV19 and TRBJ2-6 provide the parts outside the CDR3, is DGGITQSPKYLFRKEGQNVTLSCEQNLNHDAMYWYRQDPGQGLRLIYYSQIVNDFQKGDIAEGYSVSREKKESFPLTVTSAQKNPTAFYLCASSIGLGTGANVLTFGAGSRLTVL.

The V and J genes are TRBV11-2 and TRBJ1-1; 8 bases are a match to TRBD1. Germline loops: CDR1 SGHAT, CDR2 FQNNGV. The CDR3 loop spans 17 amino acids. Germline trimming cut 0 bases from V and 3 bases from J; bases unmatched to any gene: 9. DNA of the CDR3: TGTGCCAGCAGCTTAGATTCGGGCAGGGGGCAGGACACTGAAGCTTTCTTT. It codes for CASSLDSGRGQDTEAFF.

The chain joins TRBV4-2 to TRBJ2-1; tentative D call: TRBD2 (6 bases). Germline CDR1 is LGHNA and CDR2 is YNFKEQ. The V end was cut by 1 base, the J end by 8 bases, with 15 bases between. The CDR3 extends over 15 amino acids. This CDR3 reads CASSQGAEGRDEQFF. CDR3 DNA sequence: TGTGCCAGCAGCCAAGGGGCGGAGGGTCGGGATGAGCAGTTCTTC.

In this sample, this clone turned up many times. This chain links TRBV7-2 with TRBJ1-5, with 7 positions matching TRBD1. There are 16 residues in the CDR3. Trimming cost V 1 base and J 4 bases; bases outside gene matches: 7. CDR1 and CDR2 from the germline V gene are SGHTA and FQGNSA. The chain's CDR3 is CASSLGPGTANQPQHF. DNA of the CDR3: TGTGCCAGCAGCTTAGGGCCCGGGACAGCTAATCAGCCCCAGCATTTT. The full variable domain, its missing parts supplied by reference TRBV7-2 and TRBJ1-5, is GAGVSQSPSNKVTEKGKDVELRCDPISGHTALYWYRQSLGQGLEFLIYFQGNSAPDKSGLPSDRFSAERTGGSVSTLTIQRTQQEDSAVYLCASSLGPGTANQPQHFGDGTRLSIL.